The rows below give T cell receptor beta chains drawn from one sample of a study of identifying expanded T cells in peripheral blood. Generated by immunoSEQ multiplex PCR, the TCRdb table keeps only in-frame clones and is missing some. The sample carries about 100,000 clones, roughly 89% recorded once. The sample was blood. These receptors came from a person aged 18 to 70 in good health. Each CDR3 is given with its conserved first and last residue.

v_gene: TRBV28
j_gene: TRBJ2-1
CDR3aa: CASRSTSSYNEQFF

v_gene: TRBV18
j_gene: TRBJ2-5
CDR3aa: CASNLPGIQETQYF

v_gene: TRBV7-2
j_gene: TRBJ2-3
CDR3aa: CASSLAFGTDTQYF

v_gene: TRBV2
j_gene: TRBJ2-2
CDR3aa: CASTRGHPNTGELFF

v_gene: TRBV6-1
j_gene: TRBJ2-5
CDR3aa: CASSVGGQGMGETQYF

v_gene: TRBV7-9
j_gene: TRBJ2-1
CDR3aa: CASSLSVGQGSHNEQFF

v_gene: TRBV7-2
j_gene: TRBJ2-7
CDR3aa: CASSVTAGLQAAEQYF

v_gene: TRBV27
j_gene: TRBJ2-1
CDR3aa: CASSPKCRVLYNEQFF

v_gene: TRBV19
j_gene: TRBJ2-7
CDR3aa: CASSMGGYLPYEQYF

v_gene: TRBV6-1
j_gene: TRBJ2-5
CDR3aa: CASSGVKTSGVTFQETQYF

v_gene: TRBV27
j_gene: TRBJ1-2
CDR3aa: CASSPGTGPNYGYTF

v_gene: TRBV6-6
j_gene: TRBJ1-1
CDR3aa: CASRGGEAFF

v_gene: TRBV7-2
j_gene: TRBJ2-7
CDR3aa: CASSLASGGAWEQYF

v_gene: TRBV25-1
j_gene: TRBJ1-2
CDR3aa: CASSGYQGMGNYGYTF

v_gene: TRBV27
j_gene: TRBJ1-6
CDR3aa: CASSLQVRSNSPLHF

v_gene: TRBV2
j_gene: TRBJ2-2
CDR3aa: CASSDPTWTGELFF

v_gene: TRBV30
j_gene: TRBJ2-1
CDR3aa: CAWAGPGTSSYNEQFF

v_gene: TRBV19
j_gene: TRBJ1-2
CDR3aa: CASSILSGGGTHGYTF

v_gene: TRBV4-3
j_gene: TRBJ2-1
CDR3aa: CASSAGTGYEQFF

v_gene: TRBV7-9
j_gene: TRBJ2-7
CDR3aa: CASSLVEGEQYF

v_gene: TRBV10-2
j_gene: TRBJ1-5
CDR3aa: CASGNQPQHF

v_gene: TRBV9
j_gene: TRBJ1-2
CDR3aa: CASSAGDRRKANYGYTF

v_gene: TRBV19
j_gene: TRBJ1-4
CDR3aa: CASNQGEKLFF

v_gene: TRBV6-5
j_gene: TRBJ2-2
CDR3aa: CASSYEGGELFF

v_gene: TRBV6-6
j_gene: TRBJ1-2
CDR3aa: CASSYERDYGYTF

v_gene: TRBV7-9
j_gene: TRBJ2-7
CDR3aa: CASSPSGRPYEQYF

v_gene: TRBV13
j_gene: TRBJ1-3
CDR3aa: CASTFWATKNTIYF

v_gene: TRBV10-3
j_gene: TRBJ1-2
CDR3aa: CAISAILTGNNGYTF

v_gene: TRBV5-1
j_gene: TRBJ2-3
CDR3aa: CASSLPTGSTDTQYF

v_gene: TRBV4-1
j_gene: TRBJ2-3
CDR3aa: CASSQPTGSTDTQYF

v_gene: TRBV29-1
j_gene: TRBJ1-4
CDR3aa: CSALGEGKATNEKLFF

v_gene: TRBV10-3
j_gene: TRBJ2-5
CDR3aa: CAISGQGGETQYF

v_gene: TRBV18
j_gene: TRBJ2-7
CDR3aa: CASSPGQGVLYEQYF

v_gene: TRBV9
j_gene: TRBJ1-2
CDR3aa: CASSLEPTGYPYGYTF

v_gene: TRBV13
j_gene: TRBJ1-1
CDR3aa: CASSLGLSGAEAFF

v_gene: TRBV4-3
j_gene: TRBJ1-2
CDR3aa: CASSHHPGTQVYGYTF

v_gene: TRBV14
j_gene: TRBJ1-4
CDR3aa: CASSQDRGETEKLFF

v_gene: TRBV6-5
j_gene: TRBJ2-4
CDR3aa: CASRPAGLGKNIQYF

v_gene: TRBV5-4
j_gene: TRBJ2-7
CDR3aa: CASSARDGTYEQYF

v_gene: TRBV9
j_gene: TRBJ2-7
CDR3aa: CASSSRATSYEQYF

v_gene: TRBV28
j_gene: TRBJ2-1
CDR3aa: CASSGSLGDNNEQFF

v_gene: TRBV12-5
j_gene: TRBJ2-3
CDR3aa: CASSGGTDTQYF

v_gene: TRBV5-4
j_gene: TRBJ2-7
CDR3aa: CASSAGTGFFYEQYF

v_gene: TRBV19
j_gene: TRBJ1-5
CDR3aa: CASSPSGQYNQPQHF

v_gene: TRBV9
j_gene: TRBJ2-1
CDR3aa: CASSVEGLAVNEQFF

v_gene: TRBV7-8
j_gene: TRBJ2-7
CDR3aa: CASSFPEVDSYEQYF

v_gene: TRBV2
j_gene: TRBJ2-3
CDR3aa: CASSAAPGRLASTDTQYF

v_gene: TRBV10-3
j_gene: TRBJ1-1
CDR3aa: CAISESPDRDRKRAFF

v_gene: TRBV18
j_gene: TRBJ1-5
CDR3aa: CASSQQGGNQPQHF

v_gene: TRBV5-1
j_gene: TRBJ2-3
CDR3aa: CASSSSTGTGWTDTQYF

v_gene: TRBV7-9
j_gene: TRBJ2-7
CDR3aa: CASSRDPYEQYF